This T cell receptor (beta chain) was sequenced during a study of T cell responses to AZD1222 COVID-19 vaccine. Looking at the study overall: Second doses were pooled across both intervals (about 4 or about 12 weeks). General observations from the study: Most donors were white British, females outnumbered males, and clonal diversity was possibly underestimated.

TCRdb keeps only in-frame clones here, not all; method: immunoSEQ multiplex PCR. The sample includes about 130,000 clones, just over 90% of them seen just once. Details on this clone: The antigen is undetermined.

Between the trimmed V and J ends, which lost 3 bases and 0 bases, there was a span of 15 bases. CDR1 GTSNPN and CDR2 SVGIG come from the germline V gene (reference sequence). The CDR3 contains 16 residues. This clonotype originated in an adult in good health. The rearrangement links TRBV30 to TRBJ1-5; tentatively, D is TRBD1 (5 bases). Sequencing used peripheral blood, obtained on day 0 of AZD1222 vaccination. Written as DNA, the CDR3 is TGTGCCTGGAGCGCCGGGACGGTGAATAGCAATCAGCCCCAGCATTTT. This translates into CAWSAGTVNSNQPQHF.